One and the same sample provided the 32 T cell receptor beta chains below, sequenced in a study of Ad26.COV2.S vaccination and SARS-CoV-2 variants. Sequencing was performed with immunoSEQ multiplex PCR; in TCRdb, only in-frame clones are kept and a portion is missing. This table has roughly 180,000 clones, around nine tenths appearing once. This specimen was peripheral blood, taken after recovery from COVID-19. The receptors originated from a human donor who had recovered from COVID-19.

J is TRBJ1-1 and V is TRBV3-1 (or the pseudogene TRBV3-2); D is uncertain. Germline CDR1 and CDR2: LGHDT and YNNKEL (reference sequence). This CDR3 comprises 11 residues. V was shortened by 3 bases and J by 10 bases, with 9 bases between the two germline ends. As DNA, the CDR3 is TGTGCCAGCAGCCACCGCACAGTAGCTTTCTTT. Amino acid sequence: CASSHRTVAFF.

The CDR3 loop reads CASSPPGGGSYEQYF. The CDR3 region has the DNA TGCGCCAGCAGCCCCCCAGGAGGGGGTTCCTACGAGCAGTACTTC. This chain connects TRBV5-1 to TRBJ2-7; D might be TRBD1 or TRBD2, each matching 6 bases. There are 15 residues in the CDR3. With 4 bases removed from V and 1 base from J, the gap between germline ends came to 15 bases. The V gene's germline CDR1 is SGHRS and CDR2 YFSETQ.

This chain joins TRBV4-2 and TRBJ2-7, with 9 bases that match TRBD2. CDR3 length equals 16 residues. CDR1 LGHNA and CDR2 YNFKEQ come from the germline V gene. The V gene end was trimmed by 2 bases and the J gene end by 4 bases; junction bases not matched to a gene: 9. The CDR3 region is CASSQPSGLASYEQYF. In nucleotides, the CDR3 is TGTGCCAGCAGCCAACCAAGCGGACTAGCGTCGTACGAGCAGTACTTC.

J is TRBJ1-1 and V is TRBV10-3; D perhaps matches TRBD1 (5 bases). CDR1 ENHRY and CDR2 SYGVKD come from the germline V gene. V lost 6 bases and J lost 7, with 18 bases in between. This CDR3 has 14 residues. This CDR3 is CAIRSGTEAYEAFF. DNA for the CDR3: TGTGCCATCAGATCAGGGACTGAGGCCTATGAAGCTTTCTTT.

This sequence joins TRBV5-5 and TRBJ1-2; tentative D call: TRBD1 (6 bases). Germline V gene lookup returns CDR1 SGHKS and CDR2 YYEKEE (reference sequence). Trimming pared 2 bases from V and 3 bases from J, leaving 11 bases between. The CDR3 consists of 14 residues. This CDR3 reads CASSFRQDHYGYTF. The CDR3 bases are TGTGCCAGCAGCTTTCGACAGGACCACTATGGCTACACCTTC.

The chain joins TRBV7-9 to TRBJ1-4, with D possibly matching TRBD1 (6 bases). Germline V gives CDR1 SEHNR, CDR2 FQNEAQ (reference sequence). The germline V and J ends were trimmed by 5 bases and 2 bases, with 15 bases remaining between them. CDR3 length: 16 amino acids. The CDR3 nucleotides read TGTGCCAGCAGCCCGAGGGGGGGAGCGACTAATGAAAAACTGTTTTTT. It specifies CASSPRGGATNEKLFF. Drawing the rest from reference TRBV7-9 and TRBJ1-4, the complete variable domain is DTGVSQNPRHKITKRGQNVTFRCDPISEHNRLYWYRQTLGQGPEFLTYFQNEAQLEKSRLLSDRFSAERPKGSFSTLEIQRTEQGDSAMYLCASSPRGGATNEKLFFGSGTQLSVL.

The chain joins TRBV7-8 to TRBJ2-2; 7 bases are a match to TRBD1. The germline V gene encodes CDR1 SGHVS and CDR2 FQNEAQ. The CDR3 totals 16 residues. V dropped 3 bases and J dropped 0; count of bases not matched to a gene: 4. The CDR3 DNA reads TGTGCCAGCAGCTTGTACAGGGGCGCGAACACCGGGGAGCTGTTTTTT. This gives the protein CASSLYRGANTGELFF.

J is TRBJ2-1 and V is TRBV5-8; no firm D call. Germline CDR1 and CDR2: SGHTS and YDEGEE. The CDR3 is made up of 15 amino acids. V was cut by 0 bases and J by 3 bases, with 10 bases left in between. CDR3 nucleotides: TGTGCCAGCAGCTTGGTCCAGGCGTACTACAATGAGCAGTTCTTC. The encoded protein is CASSLVQAYYNEQFF.

This rearrangement joins TRBV11-3 to TRBJ2-7, with D possibly being TRBD1 (5 bases). The CDR3 is made up of 13 amino acids. The V end lost 5 bases, the J end lost 5 bases, and 13 bases lay between the germline ends. From germline, CDR1 is SGHNT and CDR2 YENEEA. The CDR3, as DNA: TGTGCCAGCAGCACCAACTTCAGGGACGAGCAGTACTTC. This encodes CASSTNFRDEQYF.

This chain joins TRBV3-1 (or the pseudogene TRBV3-2) and TRBJ2-3; perhaps D is TRBD1 or TRBD2 (5 bases each). Between the trimmed V and J ends, which lost 0 bases and 6 bases, there was a span of 16 bases. The CDR3 is 16 amino acids. Germline assignment: CDR1 LGHDT and CDR2 YNNKEL (reference sequence). The CDR3 sequence: CASSQEGKGWDDTQYF. DNA of the CDR3: TGTGCCAGCAGCCAAGAAGGGAAAGGGTGGGACGATACGCAGTATTTT.

This rearrangement joins TRBV9 to TRBJ2-7; 9 bases match TRBD1. V lost 3 bases to trimming and J lost 2 bases; unmatched junction nucleotides: 3. Germline V CDR1 and CDR2: SGDLS, YYNGEE. This CDR3 region has 14 residues. CDR3 nucleotides: TGTGCCAGCAGCGCCCGGGACAGGGCCTACGAGCAGTACTTC. Amino acid sequence: CASSARDRAYEQYF.

The CDR3 here is CASIGQTLNEKLFF. In DNA form, the CDR3 reads TGTGCCAGCATCGGACAGACCCTTAATGAAAAACTGTTTTTT. The chain is built from TRBV25-1 and TRBJ1-4, with D possibly matching TRBD1 (6 bases). The length of the CDR3 is 14 residues. Trimming pared 7 bases from V and 4 bases from J, leaving 13 bases between. From germline, CDR1 is MGHDK and CDR2 SYGVNS.

This clone has only one observation. V gene TRBV27 combines with J gene TRBJ2-2, with TRBD1 as a possible D gene (5 bases). The CDR3 is 16 residues long. V dropped 1 base and J dropped 0 bases, with 9 bases sitting between them. CDR1 is MNHEY and CDR2 is SMNVEV in the germline V gene (reference sequence). For the CDR3, the DNA is TGTGCCAGCAGTTTATGGGGCACGCCGAACACCGGGGAGCTGTTTTTT. It codes for CASSLWGTPNTGELFF.

The rearrangement joins TRBV5-1 to TRBJ1-1; D call uncertain. The CDR3 has 11 amino acids. Germline assignment: CDR1 SGHRS and CDR2 YFSETQ. Trimming shortened V by 8 bases and J by 4 bases, and 9 bases separated the two germline ends. CDR3 in DNA: TGCGCCAGTCGTGAAGGCACTGAAGCTTTCTTT. This encodes CASREGTEAFF.

V and J are TRBV7-9 and TRBJ1-2; 9 bases fit TRBD1. V lost 3 bases to trimming and J lost 7 bases; unmatched junction nucleotides: 3. The germline gives CDR1 SEHNR, CDR2 FQNEAQ (reference sequence). The CDR3 loop spans 13 amino acids. CDR3 coding DNA: TGTGCCAGCAGCTTCGACAGGGGGGGTGGCTACACCTTC. This encodes CASSFDRGGGYTF.

The genes are TRBV12-3 or TRBV12-4 and TRBJ2-7; 9 nucleotides match TRBD1. The CDR3 runs 13 residues. J gave up 0 bases and V 6 bases, and 0 bases lay outside the gene matches. CDR3 coding DNA: TGTGCCAGCAGGGGACAGGGCTCCTACGAGCAGTACTTC. Amino acids: CASRGQGSYEQYF.

The chain uses TRBV2 and TRBJ2-1; TRBD2 might be the D (5 bases). The CDR3 length is 14 residues. Germline assignment: CDR1 SNHLY and CDR2 FYNNEI. V was shortened by 2 bases and J by 10 bases, with 15 bases between the two germline ends. The CDR3 DNA is TGTGCCAGCAGTGAAACTTGGGAGAAGGGCGAGCAGTTCTTC. Encoded protein: CASSETWEKGEQFF.

The chain uses TRBV16 and TRBJ1-4; D is ambiguous. Germline V gene sequence: CDR1 KGHSY, CDR2 FQNENV. The CDR3 totals 15 residues. Trimming took off 0 bases at V and 10 bases at J, with 15 bases between the two ends. The CDR3 here is CASSQSQAYLGKLFF. In nucleotides, the CDR3 is TGTGCCAGCAGCCAATCGCAGGCCTATTTGGGAAAACTGTTTTTT.

This rearrangement joins TRBV25-1 to TRBJ1-2; a weak D match, TRBD1 (5 bases). Trimming took 2 bases from V and 3 from J, leaving 13 bases between them. Germline V gene lookup returns CDR1 MGHDK and CDR2 SYGVNS. The CDR3 sequence is 15 residues long. This CDR3 reads CASSEGDGDYYGYTF. CDR3 sequence (DNA): TGTGCCAGCAGTGAAGGGGACGGTGACTACTATGGCTACACCTTC.

The chain recombines TRBV9 with TRBJ2-5, with 9 bases fitting TRBD1. Germline values: CDR1 SGDLS, CDR2 YYNGEE. This CDR3 is 15 amino acids long. The V gene end was trimmed by 3 bases and the J gene end by 4 bases; junction bases not matched to a gene: 7. The CDR3 sequence: CASSATGGWGETQYF. The CDR3 nucleotides are TGTGCCAGCAGCGCCACAGGGGGCTGGGGAGAGACCCAGTACTTC.

This chain uses TRBV6-1 with TRBJ2-7; 10 nucleotides line up with TRBD1. The length of the CDR3 is 14 residues. Trimming removed 6 bases from V and 5 bases from J; junction bases left unmatched: 7. Germline V gene lookup returns CDR1 MNHNS and CDR2 SASEGT. Here the CDR3 reads CASRPRQGAHEQYF. CDR3 DNA: TGTGCCAGCAGGCCTCGACAGGGGGCTCACGAGCAGTACTTC.

This chain joins TRBV29-1 and TRBJ1-1; maybe TRBD1 (6 bases). This CDR3 comprises 14 residues. The V gene lost 5 bases and the J gene lost 1 base, with 14 bases spanning the gap. Germline V gene lookup returns CDR1 SQVTM and CDR2 ANQGSEA. The CDR3 sequence: CSVKHRVSNTEAFF. DNA for the CDR3: TGCAGCGTTAAGCACAGGGTATCGAACACTGAAGCTTTCTTT. Drawing the rest from reference TRBV29-1 and TRBJ1-1, the complete variable domain is SAVISQKPSRDICQRGTSLTIQCQVDSQVTMMFWYRQQPGQSLTLIATANQGSEATYESGFVIDKFPISRPNLTFSTLTVSNMSPEDSSIYLCSVKHRVSNTEAFFGQGTRLTVV.

There are a few counts of this clone. This same CDR3 is encoded by further DNA sequences in the sample. The V gene is TRBV20-1, the J gene TRBJ1-2; no definite D call. From germline, CDR1 is DFQATT and CDR2 SNEGSKA (reference sequence). Trimming removed 1 base from V and 4 bases from J, with 4 bases in between. CDR3 length: 11 residues. The CDR3 DNA reads TGCAGTGCTAGAGGGGGCTATGGCTACACCTTC. Translation gives CSARGGYGYTF.

The J gene is TRBJ2-5, the V gene TRBV5-1; TRBD2 agrees at 10 bases. This CDR3 is 16 amino acids long. V trimming: 3 bases; J trimming: 1 base; junction bases outside the gene matches: 6. Germline V CDR1 and CDR2: SGHRS, YFSETQ. The CDR3 is CASSYTGLAVQETQYF. CDR3 bases: TGCGCCAGCAGCTATACTGGACTAGCGGTCCAAGAGACCCAGTACTTC.

The gene calls are TRBV7-8 and TRBJ2-1; a possible D gene is TRBD1 (5 bases). Germline CDR1 and CDR2: SGHVS and FQNEAQ. The CDR3 spans 16 residues. Trimming pared 0 bases from V and 4 bases from J, leaving 13 bases between. In DNA, the CDR3 is TGTGCCAGCAGCTTAGCGCCGTCGACAGCTTACAATGAGCAGTTCTTC. This encodes CASSLAPSTAYNEQFF.

This chain links TRBV5-1 with TRBJ1-2, with TRBD1 matching 9 bases. The trim removed 4 bases at V and 0 bases at J, leaving 7 bases unmatched. CDR3 size: 16 residues. The germline V gene encodes CDR1 SGHRS and CDR2 YFSETQ. The CDR3 DNA follows: TGCGCCAGCAGCCCACAGGGGGCCACAGCTAACTATGGCTACACCTTC. Its translation: CASSPQGATANYGYTF.

The gene calls are TRBV3-1 (or the pseudogene TRBV3-2) and TRBJ2-5; 9 bases align to TRBD1. The CDR3 extends over 19 amino acids. The junction had 19 bases not matched to a gene; V was cut back by 3 bases and J by 5 bases. Germline assignment: CDR1 LGHDT and CDR2 YNNKEL (reference sequence). The CDR3 protein is CASSHGGWGQGYGGETQYF. In DNA, the CDR3 is TGTGCCAGCAGCCACGGGGGCTGGGGACAGGGTTACGGGGGGGAGACCCAGTACTTC.

The rearrangement links TRBV5-1 to TRBJ2-7; 7 bases map to TRBD1. J gave up 4 bases and V 5 bases, and 9 bases lay outside the gene matches. This CDR3 has 14 amino acids. CDR1 is SGHRS, CDR2 YFSETQ, per germline. CDR3 nucleotides: TGCGCCAGCAGTCCCGGACAGGTCAGTTACGAGCAGTACTTC. Translating it yields CASSPGQVSYEQYF.

The V gene is TRBV7-2, the J gene TRBJ2-7; D uncertain. The germline V gene encodes CDR1 SGHTA and CDR2 FQGNSA. The V and J ends lost 10 bases and 0 bases respectively, with 13 bases between them. This CDR3 is built from 13 residues. CDR3 nucleotide sequence: TGTGCCAACAATACCGGCGACTCCTACGAGCAGTACTTC. It codes for CANNTGDSYEQYF.

V and J are TRBV28 and TRBJ2-5, with 12 bases lining up with TRBD2. From germline, CDR1 is MDHEN and CDR2 SYDVKM. V was pared by 3 bases and J by 5 bases, with 4 bases of the junction left unmatched. This CDR3 region has 15 residues. For the CDR3, the DNA is TGTGCCAGCAGTTTTGGGACTAGCGGGTGGGAGACCCAGTACTTC. Translating gives CASSFGTSGWETQYF.

This clone was recorded a few times. The J gene is TRBJ2-3, the V gene TRBV4-2, with D perhaps matching TRBD1 (7 bases). The CDR3 runs to 15 residues. Trimming removed 4 bases at V and 1 base at J, with 12 bases between. Germline V lookup: CDR1 LGHNA, CDR2 YNFKEQ. CDR3 nucleotide sequence: TGTGCCAGCAGCCCAGGGGGGATTCGCACAGATACGCAGTATTTT. Its translation is CASSPGGIRTDTQYF.

The chain employs TRBV5-1 and TRBJ1-3, with 9 bases fitting TRBD1. The CDR3 loop spans 17 amino acids. Germline V gene data show CDR1 as SGHRS and CDR2 as YFSETQ. V lost 0 bases and J lost 4; bases outside the gene matches: 8. The CDR3 DNA is TGCGCCAGCAGCTTGGTCCCGGTCGGGACAGGGGGAAACACCATATATTTT. It encodes CASSLVPVGTGGNTIYF.